This T cell receptor (beta chain) originates from a study of blood T cell repertoires in COVID-19. Method: immunoSEQ multiplex PCR; TCRdb's copy keeps in-frame clones and lacks some. Among about 240,000 clones listed, 82% were seen once. This TCR was sampled from a woman younger than 30 with acute or convalescent COVID-19. The sequencing sample was made of peripheral blood.

The CDR3 protein is CASSPPLARAGDTEAFF. CDR3 in DNA: TGTGCCAGCAGTCCCCCACTGGCAAGGGCCGGGGACACTGAAGCTTTCTTT. The chain employs TRBV28 and TRBJ1-1; D gene ambiguous. In germline, CDR1 is MDHEN, CDR2 SYDVKM. The CDR3 totals 17 residues. Trimming pared 5 bases from V and 3 bases from J, leaving 22 bases between. Together with reference TRBV28 and TRBJ1-1, the CDR3 gives the full variable domain: DVKVTQSSRYLVKRTGEKVFLECVQDMDHENMFWYRQDPGLGLRLIYFSYDVKMKEKGDIPEGYSVSREKKERFSLILESASTNQTSMYLCASSPPLARAGDTEAFFGQGTRLTVV.